These 29 T cell receptor beta chains were all obtained from the same sample, sequenced in a study of control samples from healthy donors and cancer patients. TCRdb's copy holds only in-frame clones and misses some; the assay was immunoSEQ multiplex PCR. The repertoire includes 150,000 to 200,000 clones, 80% to 90% of them detected once, and approximately 12% sits in the top ten. Sequencing was performed on blood. The receptors here all came from a man aged 25 to 45 in good health.

In this sample, this clone turned up once. The gene calls are TRBV7-9 and TRBJ1-3; D remains ambiguous. V lost 2 bases and J 8 bases, leaving 10 bases between the germline ends. Germline V gene sequence: CDR1 SEHNR, CDR2 FQNEAQ (reference sequence). The CDR3 runs to 13 residues. This chain's CDR3 is CASSLQEAYTIYF. In DNA, the CDR3 is TGTGCCAGCAGCTTACAGGAGGCGTACACCATATATTTT.

This chain links TRBV24-1 with TRBJ1-4; D remains ambiguous. The germline V gene has CDR1 KGHDR and CDR2 SFDVKD. The CDR3 has 17 residues. The V and J ends lost 9 bases and 2 bases respectively, with 21 bases between them. CDR3 DNA sequence: TGTGCCACCCAGTTCTGCAGGTTTCCGCGGACTAATGAAAAACTGTTTTTT. Translating gives CATQFCRFPRTNEKLFF.

V gene TRBV13 combines with J gene TRBJ1-3, with D unclear. Trimming took 1 base from V and 4 from J, leaving 2 bases between them. CDR1 is PRHDT and CDR2 is FYEKMQ in the germline V gene (reference sequence). CDR3 length: 12 residues. The DNA of the CDR3 is TGTGCCAGCAGCTTAGTAGGAAACACCATATATTTT. Translation gives CASSLVGNTIYF.

CDR3 protein: CASSQVGDYTGELFF. CDR3 nucleotide sequence: TGTGCCAGCAGCCAAGTGGGGGACTACACCGGGGAGCTGTTTTTT. This chain links TRBV3-1 (or the pseudogene TRBV3-2) with TRBJ2-2; D is possibly TRBD2 (6 bases). The V end lost 1 base, the J end lost 3 bases, and 9 bases lay between the germline ends. The CDR3 is 15 residues long. Germline CDR1 reads LGHDT; CDR2 reads YNNKEL (reference sequence).

The V call is TRBV10-3, the J call TRBJ2-3, with TRBD2 matching over 11 bases. This CDR3 has 14 amino acids. Germline V gene sequence: CDR1 ENHRY, CDR2 SYGVKD. Trimming cost V 8 bases and J 1 base; bases outside gene matches: 2. The CDR3 DNA reads TGTGCCATCGGGACTAGCGGAGGCACAGATACGCAGTATTTT. Its translation is CAIGTSGGTDTQYF.

V gene TRBV24-1 combines with J gene TRBJ2-1; 7 nucleotides match TRBD2. The length of the CDR3 is 15 residues. The V and J ends lost 9 bases and 4 bases, in that order; junction bases with no gene match: 11. CDR1 and CDR2 (germline): KGHDR, SFDVKD. The CDR3 loop reads CATATIAGPYNEQFF. The CDR3 coding sequence is TGTGCCACCGCGACCATAGCGGGCCCTTACAATGAGCAGTTCTTC.

CDR3 sequence: CASGQGYGYTF. DNA for the CDR3: TGTGCCAGCGGACAGGGGTATGGCTACACCTTC. The chain joins TRBV11-3 to TRBJ1-2; TRBD1 agrees at 9 bases. Germline loops: CDR1 SGHNT, CDR2 YENEEA. The ends lost 8 bases at V and 5 bases at J; junction bases unmatched: 0. The CDR3 has 11 amino acids.

The chain's CDR3 is CASSRGRTGLDKLFF. In DNA, the CDR3 is TGTGCCAGCAGTCGGGGGAGGACAGGGCTGGATAAACTGTTTTTT. The chain recombines TRBV2 with TRBJ1-4; 8 bases are a match to TRBD1. Germline CDR1 is SNHLY and CDR2 is FYNNEI. CDR3 size: 15 residues. Trimming cost V 5 bases and J 11 bases; bases outside gene matches: 13.

Regarding this clone: This specimen includes other DNA sequences encoding the same CDR3. The chain has TRBV3-1 (or the pseudogene TRBV3-2) and TRBJ1-5, with D unclear. Germline CDR1 and CDR2: LGHDT and YNNKEL (reference sequence). The V end lost 3 bases, the J end lost 1 base, and 1 base lay between the germline ends. CDR3 length: 12 residues. The CDR3, as DNA: TGTGCCAGCAGCCAGAGCAATCAGCCCCAGCATTTT. Protein sequence: CASSQSNQPQHF.

The chain has TRBV11-2 and TRBJ1-2; a possible D gene is TRBD1 (6 bases). The CDR3 covers 16 residues. Germline assignment: CDR1 SGHAT and CDR2 FQNNGV. Trimming left V 1 base short and J 1 base short, with 13 bases between. The DNA of the CDR3 is TGTGCCAGCAGCTTAGGCAGTGGACAGATTAACTATGGCTACACCTTC. Its protein is CASSLGSGQINYGYTF.

The chain carries TRBV11-2 and TRBJ1-2; D ambiguous. Between the trimmed V and J ends, which lost 2 bases and 5 bases, there was a span of 6 bases. CDR1 is SGHAT and CDR2 is FQNNGV in the germline V gene. The CDR3 extends over 12 amino acids. Here the CDR3 DNA reads TGTGCCAGCAGCTTAAGTTCGTATGGCTACACCTTC. This translates into CASSLSSYGYTF. Variable domain in full (rest from reference TRBV11-2 and TRBJ1-2): EAGVAQSPRYKIIEKRQSVAFWCNPISGHATLYWYQQILGQGPKLLIQFQNNGVVDDSQLPKDRFSAERLKGVDSTLKIQPAKLEDSAVYLCASSLSSYGYTFGSGTRLTVV.

This chain uses TRBV5-1 with TRBJ2-3; no clear D gene. V gave up 4 bases and J gave up 5 bases, with 14 bases separating them. Looked up from germline, CDR1 is SGHRS and CDR2 is YFSETQ. CDR3 size: 14 residues. The CDR3 DNA reads as TGCGCCAGCAGCCCCCCGAACCCCCGAGATACGCAGTATTTT. Translated: CASSPPNPRDTQYF.

This chain uses TRBV7-2 with TRBJ2-3; 9 bases are shared with TRBD2. This CDR3 is 18 amino acids long. Germline CDR1 is SGHTA and CDR2 is FQGNSA. The trim removed 0 bases at V and 4 bases at J, leaving 11 bases unmatched. The CDR3 here is CASSLAGPGLAKADTQYF. As DNA, the CDR3 is TGTGCCAGCAGCTTAGCGGGCCCGGGACTAGCTAAGGCAGATACGCAGTATTTT.

The rearrangement uses TRBV5-8 and TRBJ2-2, with TRBD1 as a possible D gene (5 bases). Germline V gene sequence: CDR1 SGHTS, CDR2 YDEGEE. CDR3 length: 14 residues. Trimming left V 2 bases short and J 3 bases short, with 8 bases between. The CDR3, as DNA: TGTGCCAGCAGCTTCCGACAGTACACCGGGGAGCTGTTTTTT. It encodes CASSFRQYTGELFF.

V and J are TRBV6-5 and TRBJ1-1; the D gene is possibly TRBD1 (6 bases). Trimming took 5 bases from V and 7 from J, leaving 14 bases between them. This CDR3 region has 13 residues. The V gene's germline CDR1 is MNHEY and CDR2 SVGAGI. CDR3 amino acids: CASSPQGNIEAFF. CDR3 coding DNA: TGTGCCAGCAGTCCACAGGGAAATATTGAAGCTTTCTTT.

The chain recombines TRBV29-1 with TRBJ1-4; 7 bases map to TRBD1. The CDR3 runs 14 residues. CDR1 is SQVTM, CDR2 ANQGSEA, per germline. V trimming: 6 bases; J trimming: 8 bases; junction bases outside the gene matches: 12. CDR3: CSVNMGTEGEKLFF. The CDR3 DNA sequence: TGCAGCGTAAATATGGGGACAGAGGGGGAAAAACTGTTTTTT. Combining the CDR3 with reference TRBV29-1 and TRBJ1-4 gives the whole variable domain SAVISQKPSRDICQRGTSLTIQCQVDSQVTMMFWYRQQPGQSLTLIATANQGSEATYESGFVIDKFPISRPNLTFSTLTVSNMSPEDSSIYLCSVNMGTEGEKLFFGSGTQLSVL.

J is TRBJ2-7 and V is TRBV5-1; D may be TRBD1 (6 bases). From germline, CDR1 is SGHRS and CDR2 YFSETQ. This CDR3 is 13 amino acids long. With 7 bases removed from V and 3 bases from J, the gap between germline ends came to 14 bases. CDR3 sequence (DNA): TGCGCCAGCCGGGACACGTCCTTCTACGAGCAGTACTTC. As protein: CASRDTSFYEQYF.

The CDR3, as DNA: TGCAGCGCAGTAGTAGCGGGAGGCCCCTACGAGCAGTACTTC. This codes for CSAVVAGGPYEQYF. V is TRBV29-1 and J is TRBJ2-7; TRBD2 matches at 10 bases. This CDR3 contains 14 residues. Trimming removed 7 bases from V and 2 bases from J; junction bases left unmatched: 8. Germline CDR1 and CDR2: SQVTM and ANQGSEA.

This chain joins TRBV20-1 and TRBJ2-7, with 8 bases fitting TRBD2. V shed 5 bases and J 5 bases; nucleotides not matched to a gene: 8. The CDR3 has 13 amino acids. Per the germline V gene, CDR1 is DFQATT and CDR2 is SNEGSKA (reference sequence). The CDR3, as DNA: TGCAGTGCTGGTGCGGGAGGTAAGGACGAGCAGTACTTC. Amino acids: CSAGAGGKDEQYF.

This chain links TRBV12-3 or TRBV12-4 with TRBJ2-7; 14 bases are shared with TRBD2. The CDR3 length is 13 residues. J lost 4 bases, V lost 8 bases, and 1 base had no gene match. The CDR3 spells CASRTSGGYEQYF. The CDR3 bases are TGTGCCAGCCGGACTAGCGGGGGGTACGAGCAGTACTTC.

This chain links TRBV29-1 with TRBJ2-7; 7 nucleotides agree with TRBD1. Trimming removed 4 bases from V and 3 bases from J; junction bases left unmatched: 21. Germline CDR1 reads SQVTM; CDR2 reads ANQGSEA. The CDR3 sequence is 18 residues long. In DNA, the CDR3 is TGCAGCGTTGGAAAGACAGGGTCAACCTCCCGCGGGCTCTACGAGCAGTACTTC. Translation: CSVGKTGSTSRGLYEQYF.

This chain joins TRBV18 and TRBJ2-7, with 9 nucleotides matching TRBD1. The CDR3 spans 13 residues. With V trimmed by 11 bases and J by 5 bases, 10 bases remained unmatched. The germline V gene has CDR1 KGHSH and CDR2 LQKENI. The chain's CDR3 is CASSGTGFHEQYF. In DNA form, the CDR3 reads TGTGCCTCCTCCGGGACAGGGTTTCACGAGCAGTACTTC. The full variable domain, rest sourced from reference TRBV18 and TRBJ2-7, is NAGVMQNPRHLVRRRGQEARLRCSPMKGHSHVYWYRQLPEEGLKFMVYLQKENIIDESGMPKERFSAEFPKEGPSILRIQQVVRGDSAAYFCASSGTGFHEQYFGPGTRLTVT.

This sequence joins TRBV14 and TRBJ1-1; D possibly corresponds to TRBD1 (5 bases). V was shortened by 4 bases and J by 5 bases, with 14 bases between the two germline ends. The length of the CDR3 is 14 residues. CDR1 SGHDN and CDR2 FVKESK come from the germline V gene. Written as DNA, the CDR3 is TGTGCCAGCAGCCCGAGCGGTTGGGGGACTGAAGCTTTCTTT. Protein sequence: CASSPSGWGTEAFF.

The chain couples TRBV4-1 to TRBJ2-7; D unclear. V shed 0 bases and J shed 4 bases, with 13 bases lying between them. This CDR3 comprises 15 residues. The germline V gene encodes CDR1 MGHRA and CDR2 YSYEKL. CDR3 region: CASSQDLGVGYEQYF. CDR3 nucleotides: TGCGCCAGCAGCCAAGATCTTGGTGTGGGGTACGAGCAGTACTTC.

In this sample, this clone turned up once. The V and J genes are TRBV6-4 and TRBJ1-2; D not resolved. The V gene's germline CDR1 is MRHNA and CDR2 SNTAGT. This CDR3 has 15 residues. Trimming removed 4 bases from V and 2 bases from J, with 14 bases in between. CDR3 in amino acids: CASSANWGANYGYTF. The DNA for the CDR3 is TGTGCCAGCAGTGCAAATTGGGGAGCCAACTATGGCTACACCTTC.

The chain uses TRBV4-1 and TRBJ1-1; TRBD1 agrees at 7 bases. The CDR3 runs 15 residues. Germline V gene sequence: CDR1 MGHRA, CDR2 YSYEKL. The V segment lost 4 bases and the J segment 3 bases; nucleotides outside the gene matches: 8. CDR3 coding DNA: TGCGCCAGCAGCCGACCGATAACAGGGGACACTGAAGCTTTCTTT. Translation gives CASSRPITGDTEAFF.

A few counts support this clone. The chain joins TRBV19 to TRBJ2-3; unclear D gene. V was pared by 3 bases and J by 6 bases, with 7 bases between. The germline V gene encodes CDR1 LNHDA and CDR2 SQIVND (reference sequence). The length of the CDR3 is 12 residues. The chain's CDR3 is CASSISGDTQYF. The CDR3 DNA follows: TGTGCCAGTAGTATCTCGGGTGATACGCAGTATTTT.

The V call is TRBV13, the J call TRBJ2-3, with D possibly matching TRBD2 (5 bases). Germline CDR1 reads PRHDT; CDR2 reads FYEKMQ (reference sequence). The V and J ends lost 1 base and 7 bases respectively, with 15 bases between them. The CDR3 extends over 15 amino acids. Here the CDR3 DNA reads TGTGCCAGCAGCTTAGAACGGGGTGGGGTGTATACGCAGTATTTT. The encoded protein is CASSLERGGVYTQYF.

CDR3 bases: TGTGCCAGCAGTGATCTAGGGACGCGGAATTCACCCCTCCACTTT. Its translation is CASSDLGTRNSPLHF. The rearrangement links TRBV2 to TRBJ1-6; D perhaps matches TRBD1 (5 bases). Germline assignment: CDR1 SNHLY and CDR2 FYNNEI. V was pared by 3 bases and J by 7 bases, with 13 bases between. There are 15 residues in the CDR3.